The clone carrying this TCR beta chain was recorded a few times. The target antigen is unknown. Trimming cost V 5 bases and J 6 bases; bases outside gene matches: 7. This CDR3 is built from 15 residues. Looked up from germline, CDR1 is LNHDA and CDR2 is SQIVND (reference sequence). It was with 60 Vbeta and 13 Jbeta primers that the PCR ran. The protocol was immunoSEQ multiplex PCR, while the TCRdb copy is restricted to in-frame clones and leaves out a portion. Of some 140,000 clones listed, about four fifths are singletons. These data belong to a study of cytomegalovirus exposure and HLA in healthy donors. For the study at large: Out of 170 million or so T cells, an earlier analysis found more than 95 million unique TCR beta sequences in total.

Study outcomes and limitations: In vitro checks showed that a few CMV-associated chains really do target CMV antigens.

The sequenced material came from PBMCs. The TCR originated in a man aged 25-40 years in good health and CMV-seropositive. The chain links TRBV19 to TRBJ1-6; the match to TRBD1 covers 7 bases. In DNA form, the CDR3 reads TGTGCCAGTAGTGACCGGGACAGCGTTAATTCACCCCTCCACTTT. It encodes CASSDRDSVNSPLHF. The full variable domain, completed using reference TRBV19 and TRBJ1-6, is DGGITQSPKYLFRKEGQNVTLSCEQNLNHDAMYWYRQDPGQGLRLIYYSQIVNDFQKGDIAEGYSVSREKKESFPLTVTSAQKNPTAFYLCASSDRDSVNSPLHFGNGTRLTVT.